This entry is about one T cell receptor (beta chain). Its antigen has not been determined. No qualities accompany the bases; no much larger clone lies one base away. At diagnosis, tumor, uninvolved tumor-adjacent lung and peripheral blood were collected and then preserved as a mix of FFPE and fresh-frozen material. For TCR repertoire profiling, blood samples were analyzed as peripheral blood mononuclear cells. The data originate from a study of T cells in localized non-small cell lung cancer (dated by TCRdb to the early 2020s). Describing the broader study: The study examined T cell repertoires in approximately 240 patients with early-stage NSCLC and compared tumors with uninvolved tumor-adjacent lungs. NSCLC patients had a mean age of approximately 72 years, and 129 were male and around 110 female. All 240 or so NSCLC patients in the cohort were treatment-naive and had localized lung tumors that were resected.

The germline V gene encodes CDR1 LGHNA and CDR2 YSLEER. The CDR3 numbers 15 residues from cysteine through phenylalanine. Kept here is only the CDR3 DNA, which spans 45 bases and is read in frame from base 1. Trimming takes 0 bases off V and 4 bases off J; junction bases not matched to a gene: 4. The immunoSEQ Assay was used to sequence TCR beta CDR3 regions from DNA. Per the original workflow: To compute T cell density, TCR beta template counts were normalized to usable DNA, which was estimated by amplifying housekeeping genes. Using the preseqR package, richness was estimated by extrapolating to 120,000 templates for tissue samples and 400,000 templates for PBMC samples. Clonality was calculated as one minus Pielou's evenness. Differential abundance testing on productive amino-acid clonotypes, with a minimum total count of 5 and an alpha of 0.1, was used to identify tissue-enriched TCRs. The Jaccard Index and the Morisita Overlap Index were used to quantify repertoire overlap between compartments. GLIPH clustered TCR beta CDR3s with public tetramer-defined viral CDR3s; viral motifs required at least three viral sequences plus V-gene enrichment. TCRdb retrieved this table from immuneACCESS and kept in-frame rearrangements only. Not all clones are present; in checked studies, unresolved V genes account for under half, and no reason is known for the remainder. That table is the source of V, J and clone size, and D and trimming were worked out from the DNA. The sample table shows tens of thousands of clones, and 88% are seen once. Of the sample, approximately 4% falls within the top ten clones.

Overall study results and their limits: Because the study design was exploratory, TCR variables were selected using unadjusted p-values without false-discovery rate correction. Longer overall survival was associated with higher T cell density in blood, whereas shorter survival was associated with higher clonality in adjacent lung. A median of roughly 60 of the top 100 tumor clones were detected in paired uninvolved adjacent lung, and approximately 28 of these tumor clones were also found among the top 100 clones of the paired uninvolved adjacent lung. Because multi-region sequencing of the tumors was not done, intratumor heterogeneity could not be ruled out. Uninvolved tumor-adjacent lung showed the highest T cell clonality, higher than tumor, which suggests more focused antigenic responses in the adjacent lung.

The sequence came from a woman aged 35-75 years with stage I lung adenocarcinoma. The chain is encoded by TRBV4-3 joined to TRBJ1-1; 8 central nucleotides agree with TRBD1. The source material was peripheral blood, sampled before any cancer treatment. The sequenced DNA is TGCGCCAGCAGCCAAGATCTCGGACAGGGCACTGAAGCTTTCTTT. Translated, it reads CASSQDLGQGTEAFF.